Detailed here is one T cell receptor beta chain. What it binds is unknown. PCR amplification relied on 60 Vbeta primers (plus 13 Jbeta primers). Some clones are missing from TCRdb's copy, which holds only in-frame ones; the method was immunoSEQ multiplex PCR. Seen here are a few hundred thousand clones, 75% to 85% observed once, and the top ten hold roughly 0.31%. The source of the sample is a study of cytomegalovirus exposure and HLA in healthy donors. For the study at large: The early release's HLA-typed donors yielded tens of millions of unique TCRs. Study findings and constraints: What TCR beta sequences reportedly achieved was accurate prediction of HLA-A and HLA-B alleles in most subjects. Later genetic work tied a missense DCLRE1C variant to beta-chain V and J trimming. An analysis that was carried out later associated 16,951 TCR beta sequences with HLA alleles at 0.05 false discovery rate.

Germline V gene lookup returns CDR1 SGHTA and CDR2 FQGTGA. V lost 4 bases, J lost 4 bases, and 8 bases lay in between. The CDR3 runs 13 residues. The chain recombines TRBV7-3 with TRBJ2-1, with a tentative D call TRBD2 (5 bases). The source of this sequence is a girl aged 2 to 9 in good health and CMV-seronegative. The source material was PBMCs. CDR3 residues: CASSSGKYNEQFF. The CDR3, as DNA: TGTGCCAGCAGCTCGGGAAAATACAATGAGCAGTTCTTC.